This note documents a single TCR beta chain sequence. Its cognate antigen is unknown. The record originates from a study of shared clonotypes between healthy human individuals. In the naive CD8 group, cells lacked CD45RO and were positively selected for CCR7, so terminally differentiated effector memory CD45RA+ cells were left out. Sequencing used immunoSEQ multiplex PCR; TCRdb keeps in-frame clones, though not all of them. The sample holds more than 2 million clones, about 95% seen once. Study-level points and caveats: Generation probabilities of non-shared clonotypes were lower (relative to those shared by all four donors).

Trimming cost V 4 bases and J 0 bases, with 10 bases left between them. Germline assignment: CDR1 LNHDA and CDR2 SQIVND (reference sequence). The CDR3 is 14 amino acids. The chain has TRBV19 and TRBJ2-7; the D is unclear. Sequencing was done on a sample of naive CD8+ T cells sorted from blood. The source is a man in his late teens or twenties in good health. The CDR3 region has the DNA TGTGCCAGTAGTAGGCTTTTTAGCTCCTACGAGCAGTACTTC. Protein product: CASSRLFSSYEQYF.